Following are 2 T cell receptor beta chains from one sample sequenced in a study of blood T cell repertoires in COVID-19 (TCRdb year 2020). The library was prepared using the immunoSEQ multiplex PCR assay. The immuneACCESS repertoire file appears here via TCRdb, limited to in-frame rearrangements. These files lack a portion of the clones; in checked studies, under half of the deficit traces to unresolved V genes, and the cause of the others is not known. The sample table contains about 170,000 clones; only one count was recorded for roughly 80% of them. Of the sample, 2.8% falls within the top ten clones. Material for sequencing was peripheral blood. The receptors derive from a man between 65 and 79 years old with acute or convalescent COVID-19.

The chain recombines TRBV6-1 with TRBJ2-7, with D perhaps matching TRBD1 (5 bases). Germline V gene data show CDR1 as MNHNS and CDR2 as SASEGT. CDR3 length: 13 residues. Trimming removed 3 bases at V and 4 bases at J, with 10 bases between. In DNA, the CDR3 is TGTGCCAGCAGTGAGACAGATACTTACGAGCAGTACTTC. This codes for CASSETDTYEQYF.

The rearrangement joins TRBV27 to TRBJ2-2; D gene ambiguous. Germline CDR1 is MNHEY and CDR2 is SMNVEV (reference sequence). This CDR3 region has 14 residues. Deletions cut 3 bases from V and 4 bases from J, with 9 bases between. The CDR3: CASSFLLSTGELFF. In DNA, the CDR3 is TGTGCCAGCAGTTTCCTCCTGTCCACCGGGGAGCTGTTTTTT.